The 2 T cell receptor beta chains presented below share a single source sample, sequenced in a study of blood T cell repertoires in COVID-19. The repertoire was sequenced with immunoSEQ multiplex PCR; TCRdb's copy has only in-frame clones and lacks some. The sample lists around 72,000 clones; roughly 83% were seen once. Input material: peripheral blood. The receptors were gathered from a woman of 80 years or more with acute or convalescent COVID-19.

Written as DNA, the CDR3 is TGTGCCAGCAACCCCGGGACAGGGGACACCGGGGAGCTGTTTTTT. Translating it yields CASNPGTGDTGELFF. V usage is TRBV6-5 and J usage is TRBJ2-2; 10 nucleotides align to TRBD1. The CDR3 runs 15 residues. With 7 bases clipped from V and 3 bases from J, the junction kept 5 bases outside the gene matches. Germline assignment: CDR1 MNHEY and CDR2 SVGAGI.

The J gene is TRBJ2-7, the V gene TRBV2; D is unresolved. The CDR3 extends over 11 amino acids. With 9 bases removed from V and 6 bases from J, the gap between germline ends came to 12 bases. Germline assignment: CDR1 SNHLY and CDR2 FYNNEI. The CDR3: CASTPLLEQYF. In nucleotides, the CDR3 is TGTGCCAGTACTCCCCTACTCGAGCAGTACTTC.